The 15 T cell receptor beta chains listed next were all sequenced from one sample in a study of CD4+ T cells in melanoma. Sequencing used immunoSEQ multiplex PCR; TCRdb keeps in-frame clones, though not all of them. The sample holds over 10,000 clones, about three quarters seen once. Material for sequencing was cells from a culture (not recorded whether cultured in vitro). The source is a human donor with melanoma.

V gene TRBV6-1 combines with J gene TRBJ1-1; D is ambiguous. V lost 3 bases and J lost 1, with 15 bases in between. CDR3 size: 16 residues. From germline, CDR1 is MNHNS and CDR2 SASEGT. In DNA, the CDR3 is TGTGCCAGCAGTGATATGAGAGGGCGGGCGAACACTGAAGCTTTCTTT. Its translation: CASSDMRGRANTEAFF.

This chain connects TRBV11-2 to TRBJ2-3; 13 bases are a match to TRBD2. Germline V gives CDR1 SGHAT, CDR2 FQNNGV. The CDR3 contains 16 residues. Losses at the gene ends were 5 bases for V and 5 bases for J; bases not matched to a gene: 7. The CDR3 DNA is TGTGCCAGCAGCCACGGACTAGCGGGGGCGGGAGATACGCAGTATTTT. Its translation is CASSHGLAGAGDTQYF.

This chain joins TRBV27 and TRBJ2-7; the match to TRBD1 covers 8 bases. The germline CDR1 and CDR2 sequences are MNHEY and SMNVEV (reference sequence). CDR3 size: 13 residues. After removal of 0 bases from V and 6 bases from J, the junction contained 1 base not matched to a gene. CDR3: CASSLSGQGEQYF. The DNA of the CDR3 is TGTGCCAGCAGTTTATCCGGACAGGGCGAGCAGTACTTC.

This chain links TRBV25-1 with TRBJ1-2; TRBD1 is a possible D gene (6 bases). The V end lost 2 bases, the J end lost 8 bases, and 12 bases lay between the germline ends. The length of the CDR3 is 13 residues. Germline loops: CDR1 MGHDK, CDR2 SYGVNS. For the CDR3, the DNA is TGTGCCAGCAGTGAAGCCGGGGGCTTCGGCTACACCTTC. It yields the protein CASSEAGGFGYTF.

The DNA for the CDR3 is TGTGCCAGCAGCCCACAGGGGGCACTGAACACTGAAGCTTTCTTT. Amino acid sequence: CASSPQGALNTEAFF. The V call is TRBV9, the J call TRBJ1-1; the match to TRBD1 covers 9 bases. Germline-derived CDR1 and CDR2 are SGDLS and YYNGEE. Losses at the gene ends were 4 bases for V and 0 bases for J; bases not matched to a gene: 4. CDR3 size: 15 residues.

This clone has a handful of counts. The rearrangement joins TRBV18 to TRBJ1-3, with TRBD1 as a possible D gene (5 bases). Germline V gene data show CDR1 as KGHSH and CDR2 as LQKENI. V gave up 5 bases and J gave up 3 bases, with 20 bases separating them. The CDR3 loop spans 17 amino acids. The CDR3 DNA reads as TGTGCCAGCTCAGCCCTTTTGGCAGGGATGTTTGGAAACACCATATATTTT. It yields the protein CASSALLAGMFGNTIYF.

The V call is TRBV2, the J call TRBJ2-2; 9 nucleotides agree with TRBD1. V trimming: 7 bases; J trimming: 4 bases; junction bases outside the gene matches: 4. Per germline, CDR1 SNHLY and CDR2 FYNNEI. The CDR3 is 14 amino acids. The CDR3 loop reads CASTRTGVTGELFF. CDR3 coding DNA: TGTGCCAGCACGAGGACAGGGGTCACCGGGGAGCTGTTTTTT.

The rearrangement uses TRBV12-5 and TRBJ1-1; D is unclear. The V gene lost 0 bases and the J gene lost 1 base, with 9 bases spanning the gap. The CDR3 is made up of 15 amino acids. Germline-derived CDR1 and CDR2 are LGHNT and FRNRAP. The CDR3 protein is CASGLVTGKNTEAFF. In DNA, the CDR3 is TGTGCTAGTGGTTTGGTCACGGGGAAGAACACTGAAGCTTTCTTT.

The rearrangement uses TRBV6-5 and TRBJ1-2; 10 bases map to TRBD1. The CDR3 spans 15 residues. Trimming took 6 bases from V and 2 from J; bases not matched to a gene: 6. The germline V gene has CDR1 MNHEY and CDR2 SVGAGI. CDR3 DNA sequence: TGTGCCAGCAGGGACCCGGGACAGGGGAACTATGGCTACACCTTC. Amino acids: CASRDPGQGNYGYTF.

The chain links TRBV21-1 to TRBJ2-2; the table's D call TRBD2 went unverified against the DNA. TRBV21-1 is a pseudogene. The CDR3 has 18 amino acids. The DNA of the CDR3 is TGTGCCAGCAGCAAAGGGTCGCTGGGAGTCGTAAACACCGGGGAGCTGTTTTTT. Its translation: CASSKGSLGVVNTGELFF.

The chain combines TRBV27 with TRBJ1-2; the D gene is possibly TRBD1 (6 bases). The CDR3 has 17 residues. The ends were cut back, 1 base at V and 8 bases at J, with 23 bases in the middle. Germline V gene sequence: CDR1 MNHEY, CDR2 SMNVEV (reference sequence). CDR3 amino acids: CASSLFGLQGTLEGYTF. The CDR3 DNA follows: TGTGCCAGCAGTTTATTCGGACTGCAGGGGACTCTGGAGGGCTACACCTTC.

V and J are TRBV10-3 and TRBJ2-7, with D unclear. V was cut by 5 bases and J by 11 bases, with 19 bases left in between. CDR1 and CDR2 (germline): ENHRY, SYGVKD. CDR3 length equals 13 residues. CDR3 in DNA: TGTGCCATCAGTAACGCGCAGGCGCTTGGGGAGTACTTC. This gives the protein CAISNAQALGEYF.

The gene calls are TRBV18 and TRBJ1-1; no definite D call. This CDR3 comprises 14 residues. Germline assignment: CDR1 KGHSH and CDR2 LQKENI. The V end lost 9 bases, the J end lost 0 bases, and 14 bases lay between the germline ends. The CDR3, as DNA: TGTGCCAGTACCGGCGAGTTAATGAACACTGAAGCTTTCTTT. This gives the protein CASTGELMNTEAFF.

Here the CDR3 reads CASSAPGTSDPLRNIQYF. The CDR3 coding sequence is TGTGCCAGCAGCGCACCAGGGACATCGGACCCCCTGCGAAACATTCAGTACTTC. This chain joins TRBV9 and TRBJ2-4, with a weak D call TRBD1 (6 bases). The CDR3 extends over 18 amino acids. V lost 3 bases, J lost 6 bases, and 25 bases lay in between. Germline assignment: CDR1 SGDLS and CDR2 YYNGEE.

The genes are TRBV10-3 and TRBJ2-7, with a weak D call TRBD2 (6 bases). Trimming removed 1 base from V and 7 bases from J, with 14 bases in between. CDR3 size: 14 residues. Germline V gene lookup returns CDR1 ENHRY and CDR2 SYGVKD. The CDR3 spells CAISELLGGREQYF. The CDR3 bases are TGTGCCATCAGTGAGTTGTTGGGGGGACGAGAGCAGTACTTC.